This T cell receptor beta chain was documented in a study of T cell responses to AZD1222 COVID-19 vaccine. Remarks on this clone: Its antigen remains unknown.

The V end was cut by 1 base, the J end by 5 bases, with 11 bases between. This CDR3 has 14 residues. Germline V lookup: CDR1 LGHNA, CDR2 YNFKEQ. Data came from immunoSEQ multiplex PCR; TCRdb stores just in-frame clones and leaves some out. The sample holds about 150,000 clones, approximately 86% seen once. Whole-study findings and limits: The study reported that nearly half of spike-specific TCRs target unmutated variant regions. Regions 160-218 and 743-854 dominated among vaccine-associated CD4 TCRs spanning spike.

The clonotype was recovered from an adult who had recovered from COVID-19. Sequencing used peripheral blood, obtained after recovery from COVID-19. The chain combines TRBV4-2 with TRBJ1-1; TRBD1 is a possible D gene (5 bases). CDR3 bases: TGTGCCAGCAGCCAAGGTGGGGCGGTTACTGAAGCTTTCTTT. It encodes CASSQGGAVTEAFF.